This note documents a single T cell receptor (beta chain) sequence. It lacks a known antigen. No per-base quality is available; no much larger clone lies one base away. The data originate from a study of lymphopenia after photon versus proton radiotherapy (dated by TCRdb to between 2019 and 2020). Background on the whole study: Photon and proton radiation therapy were compared by the study for their immunological effects in patients with gastrointestinal tumors who developed high-grade lymphopenia. The approximately 20 patients in the cohort had gastrointestinal tumors, were treated with either photon or proton therapy, and subsequently developed lymphopenia. The goal of the study was to characterize the differences between the two radiation modalities in how they affect the immune system. What the work shows at the level of the full study, not this receptor alone: The survival association was assessed only in patients who died, and better survival with proton therapy was presented by the authors as a possibility rather than a demonstrated result. During treatment, patients who received proton therapy stayed relatively stable, whereas patients who received photon therapy lost naive T cells and TCR diversity and gained effector/memory populations. Among patients across the cohort who died, overall survival time showed an inverse correlation with a larger post-nadir drop in TCR diversity. Once the lymphocyte count had reached its nadir, the repertoires of photon-treated patients showed oligoclonal expansion, particularly of CD8+ Temra cells, and this expansion drove the decline in diversity.

The library came from the immunoSEQ multiplex PCR assay. T cell repertoires were profiled with deep sequencing of rearranged TCR beta loci together with multiparametric flow cytometry. In TCRdb, the immuneACCESS table is reduced to in-frame sequences with V and J assigned. These tables do not hold every clone; where another copy was compared, an unresolved V gene accounts for under half, and the others remain unexplained. In this sample the table shows approximately 31,000 clones, about 87% of which occur a single time. The ten largest clones capture more than 12% of the sample. The CDR3, from cysteine to phenylalanine, totals 13 residues. This entry keeps only the CDR3 DNA: 39 bases, framed from base 1. V gives up 7 bases and J gives up 6 bases, and the segment between their germline ends measures 13 bases. CDR1 and CDR2 are drawn from the germline V gene: SGHRS, YFSETQ.

The chain uses TRBV5-1 and TRBJ2-2, with no confidently assigned D gene. The source is a woman in her 70s with pancreatic cancer. Sequencing used peripheral blood, obtained from a patient treated with proton-based radiotherapy. CDR3 region: CASRPPAAGELFF. The DNA sequence is as follows: TGCGCCAGCCGGCCCCCCGCGGCCGGGGAGCTGTTTTTT. The CDR3, completed at both ends by the reference TRBV5-1 and TRBJ2-2 genes, gives the full variable domain KAGVTQTPRYLIKTRGQQVTLSCSPISGHRSVSWYQQTPGQGLQFLFEYFSETQRNKGNFPGRFSGRQFSNSRSEMNVSTLELGDSALYLCASRPPAAGELFFGEGSRLTVL.